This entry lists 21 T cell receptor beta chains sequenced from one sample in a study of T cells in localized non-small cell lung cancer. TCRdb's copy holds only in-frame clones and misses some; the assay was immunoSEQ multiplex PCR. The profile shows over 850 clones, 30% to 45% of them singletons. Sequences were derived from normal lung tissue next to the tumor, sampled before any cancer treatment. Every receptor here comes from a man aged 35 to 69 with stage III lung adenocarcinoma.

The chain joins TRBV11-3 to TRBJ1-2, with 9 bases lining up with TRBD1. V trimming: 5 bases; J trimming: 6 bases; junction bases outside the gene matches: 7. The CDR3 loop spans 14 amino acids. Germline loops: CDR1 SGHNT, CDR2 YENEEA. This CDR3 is CASSPTGGGNGYTF. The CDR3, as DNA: TGTGCCAGCAGCCCCACAGGGGGCGGGAATGGCTACACCTTC.

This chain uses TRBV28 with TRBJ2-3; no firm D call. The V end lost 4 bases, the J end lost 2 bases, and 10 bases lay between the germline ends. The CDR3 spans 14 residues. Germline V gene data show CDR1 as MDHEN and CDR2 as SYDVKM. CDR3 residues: CASSWYSNTDTQYF. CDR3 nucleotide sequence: TGTGCCAGCAGTTGGTACAGTAACACAGATACGCAGTATTTT.

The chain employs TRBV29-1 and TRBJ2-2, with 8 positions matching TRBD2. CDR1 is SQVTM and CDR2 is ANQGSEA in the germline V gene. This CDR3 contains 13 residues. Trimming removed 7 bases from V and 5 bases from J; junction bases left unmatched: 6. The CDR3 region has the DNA TGCAGCGCCCGTGCGGGGGGAACCGGGGAGCTGTTTTTT. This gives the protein CSARAGGTGELFF.

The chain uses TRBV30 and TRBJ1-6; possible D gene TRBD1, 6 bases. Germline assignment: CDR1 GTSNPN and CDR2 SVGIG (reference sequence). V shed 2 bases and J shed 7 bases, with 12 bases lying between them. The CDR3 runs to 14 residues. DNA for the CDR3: TGTGCCTGGAGTATTGGACAGAAAAATTCACCCCTCCACTTT. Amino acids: CAWSIGQKNSPLHF.

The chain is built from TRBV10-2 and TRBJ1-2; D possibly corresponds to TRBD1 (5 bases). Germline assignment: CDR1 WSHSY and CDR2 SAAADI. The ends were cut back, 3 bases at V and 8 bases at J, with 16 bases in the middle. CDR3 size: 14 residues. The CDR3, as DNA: TGCGCCAGCAGTGAATTCGGAGGGGTTGGAGGCTACACCTTC. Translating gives CASSEFGGVGGYTF.

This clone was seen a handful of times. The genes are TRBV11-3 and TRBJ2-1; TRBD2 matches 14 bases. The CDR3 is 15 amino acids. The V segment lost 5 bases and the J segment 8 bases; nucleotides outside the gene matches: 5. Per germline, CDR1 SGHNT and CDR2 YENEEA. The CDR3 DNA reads TGTGCCAGCAGCCCGGGACTAGCGGGGGTCGATGAGCAGTTCTTC. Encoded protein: CASSPGLAGVDEQFF.

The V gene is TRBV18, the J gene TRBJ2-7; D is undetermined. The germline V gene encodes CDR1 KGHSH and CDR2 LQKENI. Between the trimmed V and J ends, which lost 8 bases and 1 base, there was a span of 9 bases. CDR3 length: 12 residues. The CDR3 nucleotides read TGTGCCAGCCGAACAGAGTCCTACGAGCAGTACTTC. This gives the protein CASRTESYEQYF.

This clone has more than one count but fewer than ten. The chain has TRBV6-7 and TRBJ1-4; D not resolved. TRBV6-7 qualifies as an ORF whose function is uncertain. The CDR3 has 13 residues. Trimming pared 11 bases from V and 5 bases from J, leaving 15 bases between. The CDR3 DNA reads TGTGCCGGATCAATGGGGTCCAATGAAAAACTGTTTTTT. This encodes CAGSMGSNEKLFF.

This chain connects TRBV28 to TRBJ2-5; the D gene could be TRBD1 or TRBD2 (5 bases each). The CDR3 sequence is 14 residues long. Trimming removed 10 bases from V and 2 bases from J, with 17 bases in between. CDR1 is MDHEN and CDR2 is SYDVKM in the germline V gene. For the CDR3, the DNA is TGTGCCACCCACCGGGGCTCCCTACAAGAGACCCAGTACTTC. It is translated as CATHRGSLQETQYF.

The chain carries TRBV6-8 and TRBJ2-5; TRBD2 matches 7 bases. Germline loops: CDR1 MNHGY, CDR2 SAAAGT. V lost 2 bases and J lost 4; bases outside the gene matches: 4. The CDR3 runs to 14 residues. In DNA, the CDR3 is TGTGCCAGCAGTTACGGGGGGGAAGGAGAGACCCAGTACTTC. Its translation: CASSYGGEGETQYF.

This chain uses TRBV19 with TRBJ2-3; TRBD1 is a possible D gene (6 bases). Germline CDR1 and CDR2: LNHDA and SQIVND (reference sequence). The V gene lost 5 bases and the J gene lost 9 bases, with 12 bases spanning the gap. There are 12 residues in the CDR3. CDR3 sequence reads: CASSFTGKTQYF. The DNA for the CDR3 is TGTGCCAGTAGTTTTACAGGGAAGACGCAGTATTTT.

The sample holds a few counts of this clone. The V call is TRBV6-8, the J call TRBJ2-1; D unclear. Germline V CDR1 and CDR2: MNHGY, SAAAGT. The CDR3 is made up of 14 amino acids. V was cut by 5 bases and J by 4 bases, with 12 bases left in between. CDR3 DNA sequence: TGTGCCAGCAGTAAATATCGAACGTACAATGAGCAGTTCTTC. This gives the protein CASSKYRTYNEQFF.

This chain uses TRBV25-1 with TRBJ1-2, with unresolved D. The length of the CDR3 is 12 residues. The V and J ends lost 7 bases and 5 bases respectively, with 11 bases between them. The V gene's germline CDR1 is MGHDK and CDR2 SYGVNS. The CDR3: CASTKRGYGYTF. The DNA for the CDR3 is TGTGCCAGCACTAAGCGTGGGTATGGCTACACCTTC.

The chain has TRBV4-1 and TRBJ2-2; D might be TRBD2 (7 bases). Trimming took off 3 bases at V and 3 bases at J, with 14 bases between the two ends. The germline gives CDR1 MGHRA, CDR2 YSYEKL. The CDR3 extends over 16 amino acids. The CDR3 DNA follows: TGCGCCAGCAGCCAGAGGGGGGGGAGCGACACCGGGGAGCTGTTTTTT. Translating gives CASSQRGGSDTGELFF.

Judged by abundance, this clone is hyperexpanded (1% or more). The CDR3 reads CATSRERDSYNEQFF. The CDR3 nucleotides read TGTGCCACCAGCAGAGAACGGGACTCCTACAATGAGCAGTTCTTC. This chain joins TRBV15 and TRBJ2-1; a possible D gene is TRBD2 (5 bases). The CDR3 is 15 amino acids. Germline CDR1 is LNHNV and CDR2 is YYDKDF (reference sequence). Trimming shortened V by 0 bases and J by 0 bases, and 6 bases separated the two germline ends.

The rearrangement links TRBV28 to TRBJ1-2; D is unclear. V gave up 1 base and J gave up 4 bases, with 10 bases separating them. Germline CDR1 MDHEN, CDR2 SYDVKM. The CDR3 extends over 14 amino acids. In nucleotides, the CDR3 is TGTGCCAGCAGTTTATCGGCTGGGAGCTATGGCTACACCTTC. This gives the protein CASSLSAGSYGYTF.

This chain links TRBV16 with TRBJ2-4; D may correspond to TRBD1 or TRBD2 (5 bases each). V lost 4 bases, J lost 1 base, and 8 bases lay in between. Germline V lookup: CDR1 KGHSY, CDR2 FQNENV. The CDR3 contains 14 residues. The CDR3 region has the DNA TGTGCCAGCAGCCTAGGGGAGGCCAAAAACATTCAGTACTTC. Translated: CASSLGEAKNIQYF.

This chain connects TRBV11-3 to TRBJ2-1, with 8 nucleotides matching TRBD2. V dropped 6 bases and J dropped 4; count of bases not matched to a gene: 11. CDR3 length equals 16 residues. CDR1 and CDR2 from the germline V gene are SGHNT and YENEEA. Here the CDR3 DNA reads TGTGCCAGCAGTCCTCAAATAGCGGGGCTTTACAATGAGCAGTTCTTC. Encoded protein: CASSPQIAGLYNEQFF.

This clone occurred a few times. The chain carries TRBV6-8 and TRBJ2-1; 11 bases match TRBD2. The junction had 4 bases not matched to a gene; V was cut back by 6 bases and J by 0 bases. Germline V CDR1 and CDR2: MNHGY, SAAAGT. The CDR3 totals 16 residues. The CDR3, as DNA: TGTGCCAGCAGCCTCGGACTAGCGGGCTCCTACAATGAGCAGTTCTTC. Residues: CASSLGLAGSYNEQFF.

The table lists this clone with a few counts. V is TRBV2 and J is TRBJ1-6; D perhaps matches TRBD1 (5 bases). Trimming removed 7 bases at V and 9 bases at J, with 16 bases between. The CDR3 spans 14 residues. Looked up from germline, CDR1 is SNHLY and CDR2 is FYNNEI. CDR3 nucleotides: TGTGCCAGCACCGGGGGGGTTTTGGGTTCACCCCTCCACTTT. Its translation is CASTGGVLGSPLHF. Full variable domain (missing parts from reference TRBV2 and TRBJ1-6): EPEVTQTPSHQVTQMGQEVILRCVPISNHLYFYWYRQILGQKVEFLVSFYNNEISEKSEIFDDQFSVERPDGSNFTLKIRSTKLEDSAMYFCASTGGVLGSPLHFGNGTRLTVT.

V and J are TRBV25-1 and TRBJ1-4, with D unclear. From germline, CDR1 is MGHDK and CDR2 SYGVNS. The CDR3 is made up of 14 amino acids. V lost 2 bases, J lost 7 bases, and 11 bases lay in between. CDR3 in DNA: TGTGCCAGCAGTGAAGCGGGGTCGGGTGAAAAACTGTTTTTT. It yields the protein CASSEAGSGEKLFF.